The clone carrying this T cell receptor (beta chain) was counted only a few times. Antigen: not known. The sample is drawn from a study of blood T cells in healthy people across ages. Points from the study as a whole: As age increased, TCR beta diversity per million T cells fell in a roughly linear fashion. Naive CD4+ cell counts and diversity both ran higher in long-lived than in aged donors.

A J-beta primer mix and a sample-barcoded 5' primer were used in a second PCR of about 7 to 12 cycles. Each cDNA molecule carried a tag from a template-switch adaptor that contained 12 random nucleotides. TCRdb used MiXCR to reprocess the 5' RACE reads, holding one entry per CDR3 protein. The sample carries about 680,000 distinct CDR3 sequences, over 45% recorded once. Trimming removed 2 bases from V and 9 bases from J; junction bases left unmatched: 17. The V gene's germline CDR1 is MGHRA and CDR2 YSYEKL. The CDR3 sequence is 17 residues long. The receptor comes from a woman in her fifties or sixties in good health. The V and J genes are TRBV4-1 and TRBJ2-3; 7 positions agree with TRBD2. Sequenced material: blood. CDR3 nucleotide sequence: TGCGCCAGCAGCCAAATCGGCGGGAGACCCGCTCGAGGCACGCAGTATTTT. This sequence encodes CASSQIGGRPARGTQYF.